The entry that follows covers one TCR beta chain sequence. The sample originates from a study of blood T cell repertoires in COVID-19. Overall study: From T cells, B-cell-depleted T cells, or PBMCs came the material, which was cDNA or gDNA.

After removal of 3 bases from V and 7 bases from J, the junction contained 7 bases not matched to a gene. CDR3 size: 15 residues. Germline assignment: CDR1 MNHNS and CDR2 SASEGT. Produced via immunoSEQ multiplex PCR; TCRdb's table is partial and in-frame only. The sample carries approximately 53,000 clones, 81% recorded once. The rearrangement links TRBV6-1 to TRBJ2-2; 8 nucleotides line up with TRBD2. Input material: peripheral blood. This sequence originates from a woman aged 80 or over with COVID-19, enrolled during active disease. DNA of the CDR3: TGTGCCAGCAGTGATAGAGCGGGAGTAGGCGGGGAGCTGTTTTTT. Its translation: CASSDRAGVGGELFF.